The clone carrying this T cell receptor (beta chain) has a single count. The source of the sample is a study of blood T cell repertoires in COVID-19. Study background: Researchers got acute and convalescent COVID-19 samples from the United States, Italy and Spain. PBMCs, B-cell-depleted T cells, or T cells were the source of the cDNA or gDNA that made up the material.

The CDR3 totals 13 residues. CDR1 is MNHEY and CDR2 is SVGAGI in the germline V gene. Germline trimming cut 6 bases from V and 2 bases from J; bases unmatched to any gene: 4. Original handling: The authors estimated nucleated cell counts from reference gene primer amplification. Some clones are missing from TCRdb's copy, which holds only in-frame ones; the method was immunoSEQ multiplex PCR. The V and J calls and clone size were taken over from that table, and D and trimming were inferred from the DNA. The sample shows about 74,000 clones, approximately 84% of them seen only once. The sample taken for sequencing was peripheral blood. The rearrangement joins TRBV6-5 to TRBJ2-7, with 7 bases matching TRBD1. The source of this sequence is a man aged 70 or older with acute or convalescent COVID-19. CDR3 sequence (DNA): TGTGCCAGCAGAGACAGGGTGACCTACGAGCAGTACTTC. It codes for CASRDRVTYEQYF.